The 8 T cell receptor beta chains below were found in one sample sequenced in a study of cytomegalovirus exposure and HLA in healthy donors. The PCR was carried out with 60 Vbeta primers and 13 Jbeta primers. TCRdb's table, derived via immunoSEQ multiplex PCR, lists solely in-frame clones and lacks some. Here the sample spans roughly 100,000 clones, 77% being singletons. What was sequenced was PBMCs. The receptors were gathered from a woman in her thirties or forties in good health and CMV-seronegative.

V usage is TRBV30 and J usage is TRBJ1-2; no clear D. The germline V and J ends were trimmed by 4 bases and 2 bases, with 11 bases remaining between them. Germline values: CDR1 GTSNPN, CDR2 SVGIG (reference sequence). This CDR3 contains 13 residues. The chain's CDR3 is CAWNSGGNYGYTF. The CDR3 DNA reads TGTGCCTGGAATAGTGGCGGGAACTATGGCTACACCTTC.

Worth noting for this clone: At the DNA level, this CDR3 is encoded by other sequences in the same sample as well. The chain carries TRBV5-6 and TRBJ1-3; D remains unclear. There are 15 residues in the CDR3. The germline V and J ends were trimmed by 0 bases and 1 base, with 8 bases remaining between them. The germline V gene has CDR1 SGHDT and CDR2 YYEEEE. CDR3 DNA: TGTGCCAGCAGCTTGGCCGGAGGGTCTGGAAACACCATATATTTT. Amino acids: CASSLAGGSGNTIYF. The variable domain in full, completed from reference TRBV5-6 and TRBJ1-3, reads DAGVTQSPTHLIKTRGQQVTLRCSPKSGHDTVSWYQQALGQGPQFIFQYYEEEERQRGNFPDRFSGHQFPNYSSELNVNALLLGDSALYLCASSLAGGSGNTIYFGEGSWLTVV.

V is TRBV11-2 and J is TRBJ2-7; a weak D match, TRBD2 (7 bases). V lost 1 base and J lost 4, with 17 bases in between. Germline-derived CDR1 and CDR2 are SGHAT and FQNNGV. This CDR3 contains 16 residues. In DNA form, the CDR3 reads TGTGCCAGCAGCTTAGTCCAGGGGCTAGCGGAGTACGAGCAGTACTTC. This translates into CASSLVQGLAEYEQYF.

The gene calls are TRBV9 and TRBJ2-1; tentatively, D is TRBD2 (5 bases). The CDR3 contains 14 residues. Per the germline V gene, CDR1 is SGDLS and CDR2 is YYNGEE. V dropped 0 bases and J dropped 10 bases, with 14 bases sitting between them. The CDR3 coding sequence is TGTGCCAGCAGCGTAGGAGCGGTCTTTGGGGAGCAGTTCTTC. It codes for CASSVGAVFGEQFF.

This chain uses TRBV30 with TRBJ1-5, with TRBD1 as a possible D gene (5 bases). Trimming cost V 0 bases and J 8 bases, with 14 bases left between them. Germline-derived CDR1 and CDR2 are GTSNPN and SVGIG (reference sequence). The CDR3 runs to 14 residues. CDR3 DNA sequence: TGTGCCTGGAGTGTAGGGGCTGTCGTTGAGCCCCAGCATTTT. It encodes CAWSVGAVVEPQHF.

This clone was counted between two and nine times. The rearrangement joins TRBV5-4 to TRBJ1-2; 7 nucleotides match TRBD1. Trimming took 0 bases from V and 6 from J; bases not matched to a gene: 5. CDR3 length: 14 residues. Germline CDR1 is SGHNT and CDR2 is YYREEE (reference sequence). CDR3 in DNA: TGTGCCAGCAGCTTGGAAGGGGGCGAGAATGGCTACACCTTC. Translation: CASSLEGGENGYTF.

The V and J genes are TRBV2 and TRBJ2-7; 10 bases agree with TRBD1. Germline values: CDR1 SNHLY, CDR2 FYNNEI. The length of the CDR3 is 13 residues. The ends lost 11 bases at V and 3 bases at J; junction bases unmatched: 7. As DNA, the CDR3 is TGTGCCGGACGACAGGGGGCGAACTACGAGCAGTACTTC. The encoded protein is CAGRQGANYEQYF.

This chain joins TRBV5-1 and TRBJ2-7, with 11 positions matching TRBD2. The V segment lost 4 bases and the J segment 5 bases; nucleotides outside the gene matches: 5. Germline V gene lookup returns CDR1 SGHRS and CDR2 YFSETQ. The CDR3 length is 14 residues. CDR3 nucleotide sequence: TGCGCCAGCAGCGCGACTAGCGGGGAACACGAGCAGTACTTC. Translation gives CASSATSGEHEQYF. Full variable domain (remainder filled in from reference TRBV5-1 and TRBJ2-7): KAGVTQTPRYLIKTRGQQVTLSCSPISGHRSVSWYQQTPGQGLQFLFEYFSETQRNKGNFPGRFSGRQFSNSRSEMNVSTLELGDSALYLCASSATSGEHEQYFGPGTRLTVT.